A selection of T cell receptor beta chains follows, all from one sample in a study of cytomegalovirus exposure and HLA in healthy donors. Here immunoSEQ multiplex PCR was the method, and the copy in TCRdb shows in-frame clones only, minus some. The sample lists some 160,000 clones; around 73% were seen once. Specimen: PBMCs. The receptors come from a male donor in good health and CMV-seronegative. Both conserved end residues are part of each CDR3. A D gene is named only where the DNA matches it firmly. A clone size is listed for some rows: how often the clone was seen (once, few, many), or a class if it is expanded.

>TRBV18|TRBJ1-1|.|TRBD1
TGTGCCAGCTCACCCCGGCAGGGGGCAGGTGACACTGAAGCTTTCTTT
CASSPRQGAGDTEAFF
>TRBV7-2|TRBJ1-2|few|.
TGTGCCAGCAGCTCACAGGAGTTACATGCTGGCTACACCTTC
CASSSQELHAGYTF
>TRBV11-3|TRBJ2-5|.|TRBD2
TGTGCCAGCAGCCGGACTAGCGGGGTTGAGACCCAGTACTTC
CASSRTSGVETQYF
>TRBV27|TRBJ2-7|.|TRBD2
TGTGCCAGCAGTTTAAGACTAGCGGGAGGGTTACACGAGCAGTACTTC
CASSLRLAGGLHEQYF
>TRBV7-6|TRBJ1-3|.|.
TGTGCCAGCAGCGTTACCGGGACACCAATTTCTGGAAACACCATATATTTT
CASSVTGTPISGNTIYF
>TRBV14|TRBJ1-1|many|.
TGTGCCAGCAGCCAAGGAGACGGCAGGGGTTTGGGCACTGAAGCTTTCTTT
CASSQGDGRGLGTEAFF
>TRBV4-3|TRBJ2-1|few|TRBD2
TGCGCCAGCAGCCAAGAAGGCAGGACTAGCTACGATGAGCAGTTCTTC
CASSQEGRTSYDEQFF
>TRBV15|TRBJ2-1|few|.
TGTGCCACCAGCAGAGATATGAGCAATGAGCAGTTCTTC
CATSRDMSNEQFF
>TRBV7-9|TRBJ2-5|.|TRBD1
TGTGCCAGCAGTCAGGACAGGGGACCTCAGTACTTC
CASSQDRGPQYF
>TRBV6-1|TRBJ2-3|.|.
TGTGCCAGCAGTGAATATGTCACAGCCAAAGATACGCAGTATTTT
CASSEYVTAKDTQYF
>TRBV14|TRBJ1-6|.|.
TGTGCCAGCAGCCAAGTTCGCGAGTCACCCCTCCACTTT
CASSQVRESPLHF
>TRBV9|TRBJ2-1|.|TRBD2
TGTGCCAGCAGCCCCCTAGCGGGAGGAAACAATGAGCAGTTCTTC
CASSPLAGGNNEQFF
>TRBV7-6|TRBJ1-3|.|TRBD1
TGTGCCAGCAGCCCCGGACAGGGAACTCTTGGAAACACCATATATTTT
CASSPGQGTLGNTIYF
>TRBV5-4|TRBJ2-3|once|.
TGTGCCAGCAGCCCCCCAAGCGTGGTGTCAGATACGCAGTATTTT
CASSPPSVVSDTQYF
>TRBV10-3|TRBJ2-6|.|TRBD1
TGTGCCATCAGTGAGCCGAAATATAGACAGGGGGTGTCTGGGGCCAACGTCCTGACTTTC
CAISEPKYRQGVSGANVLTF
>TRBV7-2|TRBJ2-1|.|.
TGTGCCAGCAGCCGGTCGGGGGAGCCCAATGAGCAGTTCTTC
CASSRSGEPNEQFF
>TRBV19|TRBJ2-3|.|TRBD2
TGTGCCAGTAGTATATCCGCGGGGGCAGATACGCAGTATTTT
CASSISAGADTQYF
>TRBV10-2|TRBJ2-7|.|TRBD1
TGCGCCAGCAGTGTCTCCCCTCTGAGGGACAGGGACTTC
CASSVSPLRDRDF
>TRBV21-1|TRBJ1-3|.|.
TGTGCCAGCAGGACAGTTGGTGGAAACACCATATATTTT
CASRTVGGNTIYF
>TRBV5-1|TRBJ1-1|.|.
TGCGCCAGCCGTGCCTGGGGGGACACTGAAGCTTTCTTT
CASRAWGDTEAFF
>TRBV11-2|TRBJ2-7|.|.
TGTGCCAGCAGCTTAACCCAGGGTAGGAACGAGCAGTACTTC
CASSLTQGRNEQYF
>TRBV28|TRBJ1-5|.|.
TGTGCCAGCAGTTTAGCGCCCCGGGGCAATCAGCCCCAGCATTTT
CASSLAPRGNQPQHF
>TRBV7-6|TRBJ2-1|.|.
TGTGCCAGCAGCTTAGCCCCTCCCCACAATGAGCAGTTCTTC
CASSLAPPHNEQFF
>TRBV7-2|TRBJ1-5|.|.
TGTGCCAGCAGCTTATCGGTCAATCAGCCCCAGCATTTT
CASSLSVNQPQHF
>TRBV4-1|TRBJ2-2|.|.
TGCGCCAGCAGCCAAGACAGGGATTTCCCCGGGGAGCTGTTTTTT
CASSQDRDFPGELFF
>TRBV19|TRBJ1-2|.|TRBD1
TGTGCCAGTAGTTCCTGGACAGGGGCCGCTTATGGCTACACCTTC
CASSSWTGAAYGYTF
>TRBV9|TRBJ2-7|.|.
TGTGCCAGCAGCCGAACCGGGACACCAGCCTACGAGCAGTACTTC
CASSRTGTPAYEQYF
>TRBV7-2|TRBJ2-7|.|TRBD2
TGTGCCAGCAGCTTTCGCCCGGGACTAGCGGGAGACGAGCAGTACTTC
CASSFRPGLAGDEQYF
>TRBV5-1|TRBJ2-5|.|TRBD2
TGCGCCAGCAGCGTGGGACTAGCGCAAGAGACCCAGTACTTC
CASSVGLAQETQYF
>TRBV7-9|TRBJ2-1|.|TRBD2
TGTGCCAGCAGCTTGGCGGGAGGGTACAATGAGCAGTTCTTC
CASSLAGGYNEQFF
>TRBV7-8|TRBJ2-7|.|.
TGTGCCAGCAGCTCGAATACCCAGGGTGTAAGAAGTCCGCAGCAGTACTTC
CASSSNTQGVRSPQQYF
>TRBV5-1|TRBJ2-1|.|TRBD2
TGCGCCAGCAGCATCCCTAGCGGGGGGATTTACAATGAGCAGTTCTTC
CASSIPSGGIYNEQFF
>TRBV9|TRBJ2-4|.|TRBD1
TGTGCCAGCAGCGTAGGACAGGGCGGCAAAAACATTCAGTACTTC
CASSVGQGGKNIQYF
>TRBV5-4|TRBJ2-7|.|TRBD2
TGTGCCAGCAGCCACGGGGGGGGCGGTACCTACGAGCAGTACTTC
CASSHGGGGTYEQYF
>TRBV29-1|TRBJ1-4|.|.
TGCAGCGTTGAGCGGGGGTCCGGGGCGGAAAAACTGTTTTTT
CSVERGSGAEKLFF
>TRBV30|TRBJ1-3|once|.
TGTGCCTGGAGTGAGGGAGGGGCCTACACCATATATTTT
CAWSEGGAYTIYF
>TRBV28|TRBJ2-1|.|.
TGTGCCAGCAGTTTGCCTAGCGCCCAAGGGGAGCAGTTCTTC
CASSLPSAQGEQFF
>TRBV7-9|TRBJ2-7|.|.
TGTTCCAGCAGCTTATTCGGGGACGAGCAGTACTTC
CSSSLFGDEQYF
>TRBV6-1|TRBJ2-3|.|.
TGTGCCAGCAGTGAAAGTGGGGGCCTGCAGTATTTT
CASSESGGLQYF
>TRBV9|TRBJ2-3|.|.
TGTGCCAGCAGCGTAGGGCAGGGAATTACAGATACGCAGTATTTT
CASSVGQGITDTQYF
>TRBV7-9|TRBJ2-7|.|TRBD1
TGTGCCAGCAGCGCCGGGACAGGGGGTTACGAGCAGTACTTC
CASSAGTGGYEQYF